This T cell receptor beta chain was found in a study of T-cell reconstitution after alpha-beta-depleted transplantation in children. TCRbeta library preparation incorporated unique molecular identifiers. TCRdb used MiXCR to reprocess the PCR reads, holding one entry per CDR3 protein. The sample includes about 540,000 distinct CDR3 sequences, about 18% of them seen just once. This clonotype was seen a few times. Trimming cost V 3 bases and J 4 bases; bases outside gene matches: 12. Germline values: CDR1 MGHRA, CDR2 YSYEKL. The CDR3 is 17 residues long. The sequencing used PBMCs from the stem cell graft donor, collected from the stem cell graft. The rearrangement uses TRBV4-1 and TRBJ2-3; 8 bases line up with TRBD2. The sequence was obtained from a human donor who donated a stem cell graft to a child with acute lymphoblastic leukemia. CDR3 sequence: CASSQTLGAGGADTQYF. As DNA, the CDR3 is TGCGCCAGCAGCCAGACCCTCGGCGCGGGAGGCGCAGATACGCAGTATTTT.